A single sample is the source of the 4 T cell receptor beta chains below, sequenced in a study of T cells in localized non-small cell lung cancer. The method was immunoSEQ multiplex PCR; TCRdb's version includes in-frame clones alone and lacks a portion of them. The sample records 20,000 to 25,000 clones, roughly 90% being singletons. Sequenced here: peripheral blood, sampled before any cancer treatment. The receptors originated from a man aged 40-75 years with stage I squamous cell lung carcinoma.

The chain combines TRBV5-1 with TRBJ2-3; TRBD1 is a possible D gene (5 bases). CDR1 SGHRS and CDR2 YFSETQ come from the germline V gene. V was clipped by 2 bases and J by 2 bases, with 12 bases between them. The length of the CDR3 is 15 residues. CDR3 DNA: TGCGCCAGCAGCTTTCAAAGGGGTTACACAGATACGCAGTATTTT. Protein product: CASSFQRGYTDTQYF.

This sequence joins TRBV27 and TRBJ2-6; a weak D match, TRBD1 (6 bases). Germline CDR1 MNHEY, CDR2 SMNVEV (reference sequence). The CDR3 sequence is 15 residues long. Deletions cut 8 bases from V and 0 bases from J, with 11 bases between. Here the CDR3 reads CASCDRSSGANVLTF. In DNA, the CDR3 is TGTGCCAGCTGCGACAGGAGCTCTGGGGCCAACGTCCTGACTTTC.

J is TRBJ2-7 and V is TRBV10-3; D is perhaps TRBD1 (6 bases). The germline V gene encodes CDR1 ENHRY and CDR2 SYGVKD. Trimming took off 7 bases at V and 3 bases at J, with 13 bases between the two ends. The CDR3 length is 13 residues. CDR3 nucleotides: TGTGCCATCAAAGGGGACACCTACTACGAGCAGTACTTC. It translates to CAIKGDTYYEQYF.

The chain employs TRBV2 and TRBJ2-3; D gene uncertain. This CDR3 is built from 11 residues. Trimming left V 9 bases short and J 2 bases short, with 6 bases between. The germline CDR1 and CDR2 sequences are SNHLY and FYNNEI. The CDR3 sequence: CASMFTDTQYF. CDR3 sequence (DNA): TGTGCCAGTATGTTCACAGATACGCAGTATTTT.